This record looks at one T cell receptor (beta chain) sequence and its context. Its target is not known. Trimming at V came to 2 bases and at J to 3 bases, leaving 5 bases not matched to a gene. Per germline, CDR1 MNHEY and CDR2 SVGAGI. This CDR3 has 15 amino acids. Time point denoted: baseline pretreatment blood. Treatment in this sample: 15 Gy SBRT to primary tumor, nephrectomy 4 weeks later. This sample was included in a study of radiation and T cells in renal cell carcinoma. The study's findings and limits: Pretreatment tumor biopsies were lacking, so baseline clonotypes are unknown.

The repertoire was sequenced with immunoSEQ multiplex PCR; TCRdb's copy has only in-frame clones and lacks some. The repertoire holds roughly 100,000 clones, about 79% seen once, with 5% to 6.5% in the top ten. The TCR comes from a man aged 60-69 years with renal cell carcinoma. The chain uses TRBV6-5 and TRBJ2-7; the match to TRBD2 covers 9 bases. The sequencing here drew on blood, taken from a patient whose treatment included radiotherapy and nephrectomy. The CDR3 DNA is TGTGCCAGCAGTTACGCTAGCGGGATGGACTACGAGCAGTACTTC. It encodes CASSYASGMDYEQYF.